The 27 T cell receptor beta chains in this list originate from one sample, sequenced in a study of cytomegalovirus exposure and HLA in healthy donors. The PCR ran on 60 Vbeta and 13 Jbeta primers. TCRdb's table, derived via immunoSEQ multiplex PCR, lists solely in-frame clones and lacks some. The top ten hold about 2.5% of the sample, which has 120,000 to 150,000 clones, 78% seen once. Sequencing input: PBMCs. Receptors were obtained from a male donor in good health and CMV-seronegative.

The chain combines TRBV29-1 with TRBJ1-1; D unclear. CDR3 length equals 11 residues. Trimming pared 4 bases from V and 2 bases from J, leaving 5 bases between. Per the germline V gene, CDR1 is SQVTM and CDR2 is ANQGSEA. The CDR3: CSVVQNTEAFF. The CDR3 DNA reads TGCAGCGTTGTACAAAACACTGAAGCTTTCTTT.

This chain joins TRBV10-3 and TRBJ1-2; 9 positions match TRBD1. With V trimmed by 2 bases and J by 9 bases, 7 bases remained unmatched. The germline CDR1 and CDR2 sequences are ENHRY and SYGVKD. CDR3 length: 14 amino acids. The CDR3 loop reads CAISEPGDRVSYTF. The CDR3 DNA reads TGTGCCATCAGTGAGCCGGGGGACAGGGTAAGCTACACCTTC.

The chain uses TRBV6-6 and TRBJ2-7; 10 positions agree with TRBD1. V gave up 2 bases and J gave up 1 base; unmatched junction bases: 2. The CDR3 length is 15 residues. Germline values: CDR1 MNHNY, CDR2 SVGAGI (reference sequence). The CDR3 spells CASSYEGQGSYEQYF. The CDR3 DNA reads TGTGCCAGCAGTTACGAGGGACAGGGGTCCTACGAGCAGTACTTC.

This sequence joins TRBV27 and TRBJ1-1, with TRBD1 matching over 7 bases. Germline trimming cut 5 bases from V and 4 bases from J; bases unmatched to any gene: 10. The length of the CDR3 is 15 residues. The germline V gene encodes CDR1 MNHEY and CDR2 SMNVEV (reference sequence). This chain's CDR3 is CASSPKLGGPTEAFF. The CDR3 DNA reads as TGTGCCAGCAGTCCTAAGTTAGGGGGCCCCACTGAAGCTTTCTTT.

The chain couples TRBV6-1 to TRBJ2-7; D gene uncertain. The CDR3 loop spans 13 amino acids. Germline V gives CDR1 MNHNS, CDR2 SASEGT. V was trimmed by 2 bases and J by 3 bases, leaving 8 bases between them. The CDR3 is CASSETRYYEQYF. Here the CDR3 DNA reads TGTGCCAGCAGTGAAACCAGGTACTACGAGCAGTACTTC.

V and J are TRBV5-6 and TRBJ1-5, with a tentative D call TRBD1 (5 bases). The germline V gene encodes CDR1 SGHDT and CDR2 YYEEEE. CDR3 length: 13 amino acids. The V end lost 0 bases, the J end lost 6 bases, and 7 bases lay between the germline ends. The CDR3 coding sequence is TGTGCCAGCAGCTTGGGGGGGGGTCAGCCCCAGCATTTT. It yields the protein CASSLGGGQPQHF.

This chain uses TRBV5-1 with TRBJ1-2, with 10 bases that match TRBD1. This CDR3 region has 15 residues. The germline V gene has CDR1 SGHRS and CDR2 YFSETQ. The trim removed 4 bases at V and 4 bases at J, leaving 7 bases unmatched. CDR3 DNA sequence: TGCGCCAGCAGCCAGGGGGACAGGGGATTCTATGGCTACACCTTC. It translates to CASSQGDRGFYGYTF.

This chain links TRBV29-1 with TRBJ2-7, with 7 nucleotides matching TRBD1. The CDR3 is 12 residues long. Germline CDR1 and CDR2: SQVTM and ANQGSEA. The junction had 5 bases not matched to a gene; V was cut back by 5 bases and J by 4 bases. DNA of the CDR3: TGCAGCGTTAATGACAGGGAGTACGAGCAGTACTTC. It codes for CSVNDREYEQYF.

The chain has TRBV4-2 and TRBJ1-3; TRBD1 might be the D (5 bases). Looked up from germline, CDR1 is LGHNA and CDR2 is YNFKEQ. The CDR3 has 14 amino acids. Trimming removed 4 bases from V and 4 bases from J, with 11 bases in between. This chain's CDR3 is CASSPGTSGNTIYF. CDR3 bases: TGTGCCAGCAGCCCCGGGACTTCCGGAAACACCATATATTTT.

This clone was counted once. The chain joins TRBV9 to TRBJ2-1; the D gene is possibly TRBD2 (5 bases). The V gene lost 0 bases and the J gene lost 8 bases, with 12 bases spanning the gap. Germline assignment: CDR1 SGDLS and CDR2 YYNGEE. CDR3 size: 14 residues. CDR3 sequence: CASSVEVRDYEQFF. The CDR3 region has the DNA TGTGCCAGCAGCGTAGAGGTTCGGGATTATGAGCAGTTCTTC. The variable domain in full, completed from reference TRBV9 and TRBJ2-1, reads DSGVTQTPKHLITATGQRVTLRCSPRSGDLSVYWYQQSLDQGLQFLIQYYNGEERAKGNILERFSAQQFPDLHSELNLSSLELGDSALYFCASSVEVRDYEQFFGPGTRLTVL.

To note about this clone: Other nucleotide sequences from this sample produce the same CDR3. The V and J genes are TRBV27 and TRBJ1-5; D is perhaps TRBD1 (5 bases). Trimming cost V 2 bases and J 0 bases, with 5 bases left between them. CDR1 MNHEY and CDR2 SMNVEV come from the germline V gene (reference sequence). There are 14 residues in the CDR3. Here the CDR3 DNA reads TGTGCCAGCAGTTTAAGGGGTAGCAATCAGCCCCAGCATTTT. As protein: CASSLRGSNQPQHF.

V and J are TRBV9 and TRBJ1-1; a possible D gene is TRBD1 (6 bases). The V end was cut by 0 bases, the J end by 0 bases, with 12 bases between. Per germline, CDR1 SGDLS and CDR2 YYNGEE. The CDR3 loop spans 16 amino acids. The CDR3 sequence: CASSVAAGAVNTEAFF. The CDR3 coding sequence is TGTGCCAGCAGCGTAGCGGCAGGGGCAGTGAACACTGAAGCTTTCTTT.

The rearrangement joins TRBV4-3 to TRBJ2-3; a possible D gene is TRBD2 (5 bases). Trimming removed 0 bases at V and 2 bases at J, with 27 bases between. CDR1 is LGHNA and CDR2 is YSLEER in the germline V gene. The CDR3 is made up of 21 amino acids. CDR3 sequence: CASSQDAREGLKSSFTDTQYF. The CDR3 region has the DNA TGCGCCAGCAGCCAAGATGCTCGGGAAGGGTTAAAATCAAGTTTCACAGATACGCAGTATTTT.

The J gene is TRBJ1-3, the V gene TRBV7-8; 9 bases agree with TRBD1. Trimming cost V 5 bases and J 0 bases; bases outside gene matches: 8. This CDR3 has 17 amino acids. The germline V gene encodes CDR1 SGHVS and CDR2 FQNEAQ. The CDR3 region has the DNA TGTGCCAGCAGCCAGGGACAGGGAGTTCTCTCTGGAAACACCATATATTTT. Translating gives CASSQGQGVLSGNTIYF.

V usage is TRBV19 and J usage is TRBJ1-1; the match to TRBD1 covers 7 bases. The CDR3 totals 15 residues. Per germline, CDR1 LNHDA and CDR2 SQIVND (reference sequence). After removal of 3 bases from V and 4 bases from J, the junction contained 8 bases not matched to a gene. The CDR3 region is CASSIHRGESTEAFF. The CDR3 DNA is TGTGCCAGTAGTATTCACAGGGGCGAGAGCACTGAAGCTTTCTTT.

The chain has TRBV5-1 and TRBJ2-7; D call uncertain. The length of the CDR3 is 13 residues. Trimming stripped 0 bases from V and 6 bases from J, with 10 bases between. The germline CDR1 and CDR2 sequences are SGHRS and YFSETQ. The CDR3 bases are TGCGCCAGCAGCTTGGCAACAGCAGTCGAGCAGTACTTC. Its translation is CASSLATAVEQYF. The whole variable domain, filled in from reference TRBV5-1 and TRBJ2-7, reads KAGVTQTPRYLIKTRGQQVTLSCSPISGHRSVSWYQQTPGQGLQFLFEYFSETQRNKGNFPGRFSGRQFSNSRSEMNVSTLELGDSALYLCASSLATAVEQYFGPGTRLTVT.

The V and J genes are TRBV6-5 and TRBJ1-1; a possible D gene is TRBD1 (6 bases). The CDR3 extends over 14 amino acids. V was shortened by 0 bases and J by 4 bases, with 9 bases between the two germline ends. From germline, CDR1 is MNHEY and CDR2 SVGAGI. The DNA for the CDR3 is TGTGCCAGCAGTTACTCTGGGGGGGCCACTGAAGCTTTCTTT. It specifies CASSYSGGATEAFF.

The chain has TRBV5-1 and TRBJ2-5; 8 positions match TRBD1. The CDR3 is 16 amino acids. The germline CDR1 and CDR2 sequences are SGHRS and YFSETQ. The ends lost 0 bases at V and 4 bases at J; junction bases unmatched: 8. The CDR3 region is CASSLVRTGMGETQYF. The CDR3 bases are TGCGCCAGCAGCTTGGTACGGACAGGGATGGGAGAGACCCAGTACTTC. Variable domain in full (rest from reference TRBV5-1 and TRBJ2-5): KAGVTQTPRYLIKTRGQQVTLSCSPISGHRSVSWYQQTPGQGLQFLFEYFSETQRNKGNFPGRFSGRQFSNSRSEMNVSTLELGDSALYLCASSLVRTGMGETQYFGPGTRLLVL.

The chain links TRBV9 to TRBJ1-2; a weak D match, TRBD1 (5 bases). This CDR3 is 13 amino acids long. The V gene's germline CDR1 is SGDLS and CDR2 YYNGEE. V lost 3 bases and J 4 bases, leaving 10 bases between the germline ends. The CDR3 coding sequence is TGTGCCAGCAGCGCCCAGGGTAGCTATGGCTACACCTTC. Amino acid sequence: CASSAQGSYGYTF.

This clone has only one observation. The rearrangement uses TRBV6-5 and TRBJ2-3, with D possibly matching TRBD1 (5 bases). Trimming took 5 bases from V and 4 from J, leaving 16 bases between them. In germline, CDR1 is MNHEY, CDR2 SVGAGI. The CDR3 has 15 amino acids. The CDR3 reads CASSVRAGYADTQYF. Here the CDR3 DNA reads TGTGCCAGCAGTGTAAGGGCAGGGTATGCAGATACGCAGTATTTT.

The chain uses TRBV5-1 and TRBJ2-1, with D maybe TRBD1 (5 bases). V was pared by 4 bases and J by 2 bases, with 10 bases between. The germline gives CDR1 SGHRS, CDR2 YFSETQ. This CDR3 contains 14 residues. The CDR3 is CASSPQGAYNEQFF. The CDR3 DNA reads as TGCGCCAGCAGCCCCCAAGGGGCCTACAATGAGCAGTTCTTC.

The chain joins TRBV7-6 to TRBJ2-1; D unresolved. This CDR3 contains 19 residues. Germline-derived CDR1 and CDR2 are SGHVS and FNYEAQ. Trimming pared 0 bases from V and 4 bases from J, leaving 22 bases between. The CDR3 sequence: CASSLALWIDSQQYNEQFF. As DNA, the CDR3 is TGTGCCAGCAGCTTAGCGCTATGGATAGACTCCCAGCAATACAATGAGCAGTTCTTC.

The chain combines TRBV15 with TRBJ2-7, with 9 bases aligning to TRBD1. With 1 base clipped from V and 5 bases from J, the junction kept 18 bases outside the gene matches. The germline V gene has CDR1 LNHNV and CDR2 YYDKDF (reference sequence). CDR3 length: 19 residues. The CDR3 sequence is CATSRAPGQGGFFVHEQYF. DNA for the CDR3: TGTGCCACCAGCAGAGCCCCGGGACAGGGTGGGTTTTTCGTTCACGAGCAGTACTTC.

The chain carries TRBV7-8 and TRBJ1-1; weak D call: TRBD1 (6 bases). CDR1 is SGHVS, CDR2 FQNEAQ, per germline. Trimming left V 1 base short and J 3 bases short, with 12 bases between. This CDR3 has 15 amino acids. The CDR3 DNA reads TGTGCCAGCAGCTTAGTGGGGGCGGGGGACACTGAAGCTTTCTTT. Protein sequence: CASSLVGAGDTEAFF.

To note about this clone: The sample contains more than one DNA sequence encoding this CDR3. The rearrangement joins TRBV30 to TRBJ1-6; D unresolved. The V gene lost 4 bases and the J gene lost 4 bases, with 17 bases spanning the gap. The CDR3 totals 16 residues. CDR1 is GTSNPN and CDR2 is SVGIG in the germline V gene (reference sequence). The CDR3 coding sequence is TGTGCCTGGACCTTAGGACTTAATCGGTATAATTCACCCCTCCACTTT. This gives the protein CAWTLGLNRYNSPLHF. Using reference TRBV30 and TRBJ1-6 for the parts outside the CDR3, the full variable domain is SQTIHQWPATLVQPVGSPLSLECTVEGTSNPNLYWYRQAAGRGLQLLFYSVGIGQISSEVPQNLSASRPQDRQFILSSKKLLLSDSGFYLCAWTLGLNRYNSPLHFGNGTRLTVT.

This chain uses TRBV19 with TRBJ1-3; 9 bases match TRBD1. Germline assignment: CDR1 LNHDA and CDR2 SQIVND (reference sequence). The CDR3 sequence is 18 residues long. V gave up 3 bases and J gave up 2 bases; unmatched junction bases: 11. The CDR3 sequence: CASSIGWGQGKAGNTIYF. Written as DNA, the CDR3 is TGTGCCAGTAGTATCGGTTGGGGACAGGGAAAGGCTGGAAACACCATATATTTT.

This clone has a handful of counts. This chain joins TRBV2 and TRBJ2-3; no clear D gene. The CDR3 totals 17 residues. Germline V gene data show CDR1 as SNHLY and CDR2 as FYNNEI. Trimming removed 2 bases from V and 5 bases from J, with 20 bases in between. The CDR3 DNA reads as TGTGCCAGCAGTGAACGCCTCGCCTTCCCTAGTAGAGATACGCAGTATTTT. It specifies CASSERLAFPSRDTQYF.